The 30 T cell receptor beta chains given below trace back to one sample, sequenced in a study of blood T cell repertoires in COVID-19. Assay: immunoSEQ multiplex PCR; the TCRdb copy retains only in-frame clones and omits some. The profile shows over 150,000 clones, 60% to 80% of them singletons. The sequenced material came from PBMCs or T cells enriched from blood (not recorded which). These receptors all stem from a woman in her 50s who had recovered from COVID-19.

This clone has a handful of counts. This chain links TRBV7-3 with TRBJ1-4; TRBD1 might be the D (6 bases). Per the germline V gene, CDR1 is SGHTA and CDR2 is FQGTGA. There are 15 residues in the CDR3. Trimming stripped 1 base from V and 5 bases from J, with 11 bases between. The CDR3 nucleotides are TGTGCCAGCAGCTTAATGGGGGCTCAAAATGAAAAACTGTTTTTT. This codes for CASSLMGAQNEKLFF.

The V gene is TRBV2, the J gene TRBJ1-2; 9 bases are shared with TRBD1. Germline CDR1 and CDR2: SNHLY and FYNNEI. The CDR3 has 16 residues. Losses at the gene ends were 5 bases for V and 5 bases for J; bases not matched to a gene: 12. CDR3 nucleotides: TGTGCCAGCAGTCTGGGACAGGGAATGTTTGTTTATGGCTACACCTTC. As protein: CASSLGQGMFVYGYTF.

A few counts support this clone. V is TRBV6-6 and J is TRBJ2-7; the match to TRBD2 covers 8 bases. The germline V gene has CDR1 MNHNY and CDR2 SVGAGI (reference sequence). J was trimmed by 6 bases and V by 7 bases; bases with no gene match: 14. This CDR3 has 15 amino acids. This chain's CDR3 is CASIKSTSGRGEQYF. The CDR3 DNA sequence: TGTGCCAGCATTAAGTCCACTAGCGGCCGGGGCGAGCAGTACTTC.

The V and J genes are TRBV2 and TRBJ2-5; TRBD1 aligns across 9 bases. This CDR3 is 18 amino acids long. V lost 9 bases and J lost 6; bases outside the gene matches: 23. Germline V gives CDR1 SNHLY, CDR2 FYNNEI. The CDR3 coding sequence is TGTGCCAGAGAACTTAAGGGGACAGGGAGTGACAGATGGAAGACCCAGTACTTC. Its translation: CARELKGTGSDRWKTQYF.

A few counts support this clone. The rearrangement joins TRBV27 to TRBJ1-3; TRBD1 matches 9 bases. Germline trimming cut 2 bases from V and 8 bases from J; bases unmatched to any gene: 10. From germline, CDR1 is MNHEY and CDR2 SMNVEV (reference sequence). This CDR3 contains 16 residues. The CDR3 reads CASSLRPGQGRDTIYF. The CDR3 DNA reads as TGTGCCAGCAGTTTACGTCCGGGACAGGGTCGGGACACCATATATTTT.

This clone was recorded once. The chain links TRBV28 to TRBJ1-6; D remains ambiguous. This CDR3 comprises 14 residues. V lost 2 bases and J 14 bases, leaving 16 bases between the germline ends. CDR1 is MDHEN, CDR2 SYDVKM, per germline. CDR3 protein: CASSLPKMTFTLHF. CDR3 nucleotide sequence: TGTGCCAGCAGTTTACCAAAAATGACTTTCACCCTCCACTTT.

The gene calls are TRBV27 and TRBJ2-7, with TRBD2 matching 12 bases. CDR1 and CDR2 from the germline V gene are MNHEY and SMNVEV (reference sequence). This CDR3 has 16 residues. V dropped 5 bases and J dropped 1; count of bases not matched to a gene: 6. The CDR3, as DNA: TGTGCCAGCAGTCCCCGACTAGCGGGAGATTCCTACGAGCAGTACTTC. Its protein is CASSPRLAGDSYEQYF.

The chain carries TRBV19 and TRBJ2-7; 10 nucleotides line up with TRBD1. From germline, CDR1 is LNHDA and CDR2 SQIVND (reference sequence). V gave up 6 bases and J gave up 3 bases; unmatched junction bases: 5. The CDR3 consists of 14 residues. The CDR3 spells CASSPRTGGYEQYF. For the CDR3, the DNA is TGTGCCAGTAGCCCAAGGACAGGGGGCTACGAGCAGTACTTC.

The chain combines TRBV25-1 with TRBJ1-1, with TRBD1 identical over 10 bases. The junction had 6 bases not matched to a gene; V was cut back by 2 bases and J by 6 bases. The CDR3 covers 15 residues. CDR1 and CDR2 from the germline V gene are MGHDK and SYGVNS. The CDR3, as DNA: TGTGCCAGCAGTGAAACGAGACAGGGGGCCGCTGAAGCTTTCTTT. Protein: CASSETRQGAAEAFF.

This clone was seen a few times. V gene TRBV28 combines with J gene TRBJ1-4, with D possibly TRBD1 on 6 matching bases. Germline V gene data show CDR1 as MDHEN and CDR2 as SYDVKM. V was clipped by 8 bases and J by 8 bases, with 24 bases between them. This CDR3 has 16 residues. The CDR3 here is CASRSLGVGAREKLFF. CDR3 in DNA: TGTGCCAGCCGTTCGTTGGGGGTGGGGGCGCGGGAAAAACTGTTTTTT.

The V and J genes are TRBV7-2 and TRBJ2-1; 14 bases align to TRBD2. With V trimmed by 1 base and J by 7 bases, 6 bases remained unmatched. The CDR3 extends over 17 amino acids. The germline CDR1 and CDR2 sequences are SGHTA and FQGNSA. The CDR3 here is CASSLGGTSGRWNEQFF. As DNA, the CDR3 is TGTGCCAGCAGCTTAGGGGGGACTAGCGGGAGATGGAATGAGCAGTTCTTC.

The chain uses TRBV19 and TRBJ1-5; 9 positions match TRBD1. CDR1 is LNHDA, CDR2 SQIVND, per germline (reference sequence). This CDR3 spans 15 amino acids. V shed 6 bases, J shed 1 base, and the junction held 4 bases outside the gene matches. The chain's CDR3 is CASRRDRVSNQPQHF. The CDR3 DNA sequence: TGTGCCAGTAGGAGGGACAGGGTCAGCAATCAGCCCCAGCATTTT.

This sequence joins TRBV3-1 (or the pseudogene TRBV3-2) and TRBJ1-2; tentative D call: TRBD1 (6 bases). Per the germline V gene, CDR1 is LGHDT and CDR2 is YNNKEL (reference sequence). The CDR3 is 16 residues long. V lost 0 bases to trimming and J lost 4 bases, with 15 bases between them. CDR3 amino acids: CASSQEGLGHFYGYTF. CDR3 sequence (DNA): TGTGCCAGCAGCCAAGAAGGCCTGGGACATTTCTATGGCTACACCTTC.

V and J are TRBV7-9 and TRBJ1-2, with 7 bases that match TRBD1. The CDR3 extends over 14 amino acids. Germline CDR1 SEHNR, CDR2 FQNEAQ (reference sequence). The J segment lost 1 base and the V segment lost 4 bases, leaving 3 bases of the junction unmatched. The chain's CDR3 is CASSSRDSNYGYTF. CDR3 DNA sequence: TGTGCCAGCAGCTCACGGGACAGTAACTATGGCTACACCTTC.

The chain employs TRBV6-5 and TRBJ1-2, with D tentatively TRBD1 (6 bases). The CDR3 has 13 residues. Germline V gene sequence: CDR1 MNHEY, CDR2 SVGAGI. V lost 6 bases and J lost 5, with 13 bases in between. CDR3 DNA sequence: TGTGCCAGCAGACAGGGTGGGGGTTATGGCTACACCTTC. The encoded protein is CASRQGGGYGYTF.

This clone was counted only a few times. The rearrangement joins TRBV5-1 to TRBJ2-2, with unresolved D. This CDR3 comprises 17 residues. V shed 1 base and J shed 6 bases, with 19 bases lying between them. The germline gives CDR1 SGHRS, CDR2 YFSETQ. Here the CDR3 reads CASSLQSSSIAAGELFF. CDR3 nucleotide sequence: TGCGCCAGCAGCTTGCAAAGCTCCTCAATCGCGGCCGGGGAGCTGTTTTTT.

The chain joins TRBV4-1 to TRBJ2-2; 8 positions agree with TRBD2. The CDR3 length is 17 residues. With 4 bases clipped from V and 7 bases from J, the junction kept 14 bases outside the gene matches. The germline V gene encodes CDR1 MGHRA and CDR2 YSYEKL. The CDR3 loop reads CASSLGRAGGKGGELFF. CDR3 bases: TGCGCCAGCAGCCTCGGTCGGGCGGGGGGCAAAGGCGGGGAGCTGTTTTTT.

V usage is TRBV2 and J usage is TRBJ2-7; possibly TRBD1 for D (6 bases). The germline CDR1 and CDR2 sequences are SNHLY and FYNNEI. CDR3 length equals 12 residues. Trimming shortened V by 7 bases and J by 4 bases, and 11 bases separated the two germline ends. CDR3 DNA: TGTGCCAGCATGGGACAAAGTTACGAGCAGTACTTC. It specifies CASMGQSYEQYF.

This sequence joins TRBV28 and TRBJ1-1; TRBD1 might be the D (6 bases). Germline V lookup: CDR1 MDHEN, CDR2 SYDVKM. Trimming shortened V by 5 bases and J by 0 bases, and 16 bases separated the two germline ends. The CDR3 runs to 16 residues. This CDR3 reads CASSLPGQQLNTEAFF. As DNA, the CDR3 is TGTGCCAGCAGTCTCCCCGGACAGCAGTTGAACACTGAAGCTTTCTTT.

The chain carries TRBV10-3 and TRBJ2-3; D is undetermined. The germline V gene encodes CDR1 ENHRY and CDR2 SYGVKD. Trimming removed 11 bases from V and 0 bases from J, with 12 bases in between. The CDR3 runs to 13 residues. CDR3 DNA: TGTGCCGTACGCGTCTCTAGCACAGATACGCAGTATTTT. Amino acids: CAVRVSSTDTQYF.

J is TRBJ2-3 and V is TRBV15; tentatively, D is TRBD2 (5 bases). Trimming shortened V by 5 bases and J by 11 bases, and 23 bases separated the two germline ends. Germline V gene sequence: CDR1 LNHNV, CDR2 YYDKDF (reference sequence). The CDR3 loop spans 15 amino acids. Here the CDR3 DNA reads TGTGCCACCAGCGGATTAGGACGGGGTTCCCCCTTGCAGTATTTT. Protein sequence: CATSGLGRGSPLQYF.

The rearrangement joins TRBV15 to TRBJ2-1; TRBD1 might be the D (6 bases). With 4 bases removed from V and 8 bases from J, the gap between germline ends came to 24 bases. From germline, CDR1 is LNHNV and CDR2 YYDKDF (reference sequence). The CDR3 runs to 17 residues. The CDR3 region is CATSIPRRNRAAHEQFF. The CDR3 region has the DNA TGTGCCACCAGCATCCCCCGTAGGAACAGGGCGGCCCATGAGCAGTTCTTC.

The chain couples TRBV6-5 to TRBJ1-4; 9 bases are shared with TRBD1. Trimming cost V 5 bases and J 10 bases; bases outside gene matches: 8. Germline CDR1 MNHEY, CDR2 SVGAGI. This CDR3 is 14 amino acids long. The CDR3 DNA follows: TGTGCCAGCAGTAAACCGGGACAGGGTGGAAAACTGTTTTTT. Translation gives CASSKPGQGGKLFF.

The V and J genes are TRBV2 and TRBJ2-5; possibly TRBD1 for D (6 bases). The CDR3 contains 14 residues. Germline V CDR1 and CDR2: SNHLY, FYNNEI. V was trimmed by 6 bases and J by 5 bases, leaving 16 bases between them. In nucleotides, the CDR3 is TGTGCCAGCAGCCGGGAACTTAGGGGGGAGACCCAGTACTTC. It specifies CASSRELRGETQYF.

The chain employs TRBV3-1 (or the pseudogene TRBV3-2) and TRBJ2-3, with 12 bases matching TRBD2. From germline, CDR1 is LGHDT and CDR2 YNNKEL (reference sequence). Unmatched junction bases numbered 1, after V lost 2 bases and J lost 1 base. The CDR3 sequence is 16 residues long. This CDR3 reads CASSQWTSGGTDTQYF. The CDR3 bases are TGTGCCAGCAGCCAATGGACTAGCGGGGGCACAGATACGCAGTATTTT.

This clone has only one observation. The chain carries TRBV7-8 and TRBJ1-1, with 7 nucleotides matching TRBD1. CDR3 length equals 18 residues. Germline CDR1 reads SGHVS; CDR2 reads FQNEAQ. V shed 0 bases, J shed 0 bases, and the junction held 10 bases outside the gene matches. DNA of the CDR3: TGTGCCAGCAGCTTAGCAATAGGGGGCTGGGTCATGAACACTGAAGCTTTCTTT. Protein sequence: CASSLAIGGWVMNTEAFF.

The chain combines TRBV28 with TRBJ1-1, with 7 bases lining up with TRBD1. The J segment lost 7 bases and the V segment lost 2 bases, leaving 7 bases of the junction unmatched. The germline CDR1 and CDR2 sequences are MDHEN and SYDVKM. This CDR3 region has 14 residues. The CDR3: CASSLIQGTIEAFF. CDR3 coding DNA: TGTGCCAGCAGTTTAATACAGGGGACAATTGAAGCTTTCTTT.

The table lists this clone with a count of one. V usage is TRBV15 and J usage is TRBJ1-1; TRBD1 matches 10 bases. The CDR3 has 15 residues. Per the germline V gene, CDR1 is LNHNV and CDR2 is YYDKDF (reference sequence). Trimming took 1 base from V and 5 from J; bases not matched to a gene: 4. CDR3 DNA sequence: TGTGCCACCAGCAGAGGGACAGGGGGAACAACTGAAGCTTTCTTT. Its translation: CATSRGTGGTTEAFF.

This chain joins TRBV7-8 and TRBJ2-1, with D perhaps matching TRBD2 (5 bases). Trimming cost V 4 bases and J 4 bases, with 14 bases left between them. Germline V gene lookup returns CDR1 SGHVS and CDR2 FQNEAQ. CDR3 length: 15 residues. The DNA for the CDR3 is TGTGCCAGCAGCTCACGCGCGGGCAAATACAATGAGCAGTTCTTC. It encodes CASSSRAGKYNEQFF.

The rearrangement links TRBV18 to TRBJ1-3; weak D call: TRBD1 (6 bases). This CDR3 has 16 amino acids. V was shortened by 2 bases and J by 1 base, with 12 bases between the two germline ends. Germline loops: CDR1 KGHSH, CDR2 LQKENI. This chain's CDR3 is CASSPGQRRSGNTIYF. CDR3 coding DNA: TGTGCCAGCTCACCAGGACAGCGGCGTTCTGGAAACACCATATATTTT.